This TCR beta chain was documented in a study of cytomegalovirus exposure and HLA in healthy donors. Study conclusions and caveats: Despite most TCR sequences being rare, some public TCRs occurred in many donors.

Assay: immunoSEQ multiplex PCR; the TCRdb copy retains only in-frame clones and omits some. The sample consists of under 400,000 clones, roughly 90% of them appearing once. The V gene lost 2 bases and the J gene lost 1 base, with 14 bases spanning the gap. Germline V gives CDR1 MNHEY, CDR2 SVGAGI. The CDR3 has 16 residues. Turning to this clone: Its target is not known.

This clonotype was obtained from a man aged 25-40 years in good health and CMV-seronegative. The chain recombines TRBV6-5 with TRBJ1-2; a possible D gene is TRBD1 (6 bases). The sample taken for sequencing was PBMCs. CDR3 region: CASSYIGQTNNYGYTF. DNA of the CDR3: TGTGCCAGCAGTTACATAGGACAGACTAATAACTATGGCTACACCTTC.